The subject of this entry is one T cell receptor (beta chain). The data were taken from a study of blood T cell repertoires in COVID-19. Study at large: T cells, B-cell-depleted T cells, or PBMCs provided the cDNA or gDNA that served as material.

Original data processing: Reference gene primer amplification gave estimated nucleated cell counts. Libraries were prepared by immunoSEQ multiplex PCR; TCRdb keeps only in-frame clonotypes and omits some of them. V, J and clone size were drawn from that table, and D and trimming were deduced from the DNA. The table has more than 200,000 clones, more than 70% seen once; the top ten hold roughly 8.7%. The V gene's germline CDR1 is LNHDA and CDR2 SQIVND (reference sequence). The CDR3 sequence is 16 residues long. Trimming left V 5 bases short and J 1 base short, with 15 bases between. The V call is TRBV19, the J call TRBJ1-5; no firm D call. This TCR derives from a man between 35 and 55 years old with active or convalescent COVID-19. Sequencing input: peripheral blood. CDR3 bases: TGTGCCAGTAGTGATACCCCGGGGAGGAGCAATCAGCCCCAGCATTTT. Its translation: CASSDTPGRSNQPQHF.